Below are 14 T cell receptor beta chains sequenced from a single sample in a study of graft-versus-host responses after intestinal transplantation. TCRdb's table, derived via immunoSEQ multiplex PCR, lists solely in-frame clones and lacks some. The sample holds tens of thousands of clones, around 90% seen once. This specimen was PBMCs, taken 650 to 670 days after intestinal transplant. The receptor set was obtained from a human patient who received an intestinal transplant, so some T cells may come from the graft donor.

This clone was counted a few times. The rearrangement uses TRBV6-4 and TRBJ1-5; 10 bases are shared with TRBD1. The germline V gene has CDR1 MRHNA and CDR2 SNTAGT. The CDR3 contains 13 residues. V dropped 10 bases and J dropped 6; count of bases not matched to a gene: 6. CDR3 residues: CAIRDRGSQPQHF. The CDR3 region has the DNA TGTGCCATTCGGGACAGGGGAAGTCAGCCCCAGCATTTT.

The CDR3 loop reads CASSLDPTFNTEAFF. The CDR3 nucleotides read TGTGCCAGCAGCTTAGATCCGACTTTCAACACTGAAGCTTTCTTT. The rearrangement links TRBV11-2 to TRBJ1-1, with D unclear. This CDR3 is built from 15 residues. Germline V gene lookup returns CDR1 SGHAT and CDR2 FQNNGV. V shed 0 bases and J shed 2 bases, with 10 bases lying between them. Based on the CDR3 plus reference TRBV11-2 and TRBJ1-1, the full variable domain is EAGVAQSPRYKIIEKRQSVAFWCNPISGHATLYWYQQILGQGPKLLIQFQNNGVVDDSQLPKDRFSAERLKGVDSTLKIQPAKLEDSAVYLCASSLDPTFNTEAFFGQGTRLTVV.

The chain uses TRBV7-9 and TRBJ2-7, with D possibly matching TRBD1 (6 bases). CDR1 is SEHNR and CDR2 is FQNEAQ in the germline V gene (reference sequence). V was clipped by 2 bases and J by 5 bases, with 19 bases between them. The CDR3 has 16 residues. The CDR3 is CASSLSPTTGFHEQYF. For the CDR3, the DNA is TGTGCCAGCAGCTTAAGCCCGACAACAGGGTTCCACGAGCAGTACTTC.

In this sample, this clone turned up a few times. The chain has TRBV27 and TRBJ2-2, with TRBD2 matching over 8 bases. Germline V gene data show CDR1 as MNHEY and CDR2 as SMNVEV (reference sequence). The length of the CDR3 is 13 residues. V shed 6 bases, J shed 6 bases, and the junction held 3 bases outside the gene matches. The CDR3 nucleotides read TGTGCCAGCAGGACTAGCGTGGCCGGGGAGCTGTTTTTT. It is translated as CASRTSVAGELFF.

This sequence joins TRBV5-1 and TRBJ2-6, with D unclear. In germline, CDR1 is SGHRS, CDR2 YFSETQ. The CDR3 loop spans 15 amino acids. Deletions cut 0 bases from V and 2 bases from J, with 6 bases between. The CDR3: CASSLEVAGANVLTF. The DNA for the CDR3 is TGCGCCAGCAGCTTGGAAGTAGCTGGGGCCAACGTCCTGACTTTC.

This clone was seen just once. The gene calls are TRBV25-1 and TRBJ1-1; D possibly corresponds to TRBD1 (6 bases). V was pared by 8 bases and J by 3 bases, with 13 bases between. Germline V gives CDR1 MGHDK, CDR2 SYGVNS. The CDR3 has 13 amino acids. CDR3 protein: CASSLGGDTEAFF. CDR3 sequence (DNA): TGTGCCAGCTCCCTAGGGGGGGACACTGAAGCTTTCTTT.

The chain uses TRBV5-4 and TRBJ2-7; D perhaps matches TRBD1 (7 bases). Between the trimmed V and J ends, which lost 3 bases and 7 bases, there was a span of 23 bases. The CDR3 loop spans 16 amino acids. Looked up from germline, CDR1 is SGHNT and CDR2 is YYREEE (reference sequence). As DNA, the CDR3 is TGTGCCAGCAGCTCGCAACTTTCAGGGGGGTCAGGGGAGCAGTACTTC. Translating it yields CASSSQLSGGSGEQYF.

The chain recombines TRBV18 with TRBJ1-2; a possible D gene is TRBD1 (6 bases). Germline CDR1 KGHSH, CDR2 LQKENI. V lost 3 bases and J 1 base, leaving 21 bases between the germline ends. CDR3 length: 18 residues. The CDR3 sequence: CASSPITGCFSFNYGYTF. CDR3 coding DNA: TGTGCCAGCTCACCTATAACAGGGTGTTTTTCGTTTAACTATGGCTACACCTTC.

CDR3 amino acids: CASSLGPVSGNTIYF. For the CDR3, the DNA is TGCGCCAGCAGCTTGGGACCTGTCTCTGGAAACACCATATATTTT. The chain combines TRBV5-1 with TRBJ1-3; the D is unclear. The CDR3 covers 15 residues. V dropped 0 bases and J dropped 0 bases, with 7 bases sitting between them. The germline gives CDR1 SGHRS, CDR2 YFSETQ.

This chain joins TRBV7-9 and TRBJ2-3; D gene unclear. With 2 bases removed from V and 4 bases from J, the gap between germline ends came to 7 bases. The CDR3 loop spans 13 amino acids. The germline CDR1 and CDR2 sequences are SEHNR and FQNEAQ (reference sequence). The CDR3 coding sequence is TGTGCCAGCAGCTTACAATGGGCAGATACGCAGTATTTT. Amino acid sequence: CASSLQWADTQYF.

The chain is built from TRBV7-9 and TRBJ2-5, with 8 bases identical to TRBD1. Trimming took 6 bases from V and 0 from J; bases not matched to a gene: 3. The CDR3 covers 14 residues. The germline gives CDR1 SEHNR, CDR2 FQNEAQ (reference sequence). CDR3 residues: CASRLDRDQETQYF. The CDR3 coding sequence is TGTGCCAGCAGATTGGACAGGGACCAAGAGACCCAGTACTTC.

The CDR3 loop is CASSRGAGPSDRINHNEQFF. CDR3 nucleotides: TGTGCCAGCAGCAGAGGCGCAGGGCCCTCAGACAGAATAAATCACAATGAGCAGTTCTTC. This chain links TRBV9 with TRBJ2-1, with D possibly being TRBD1 (5 bases). CDR3 length: 20 amino acids. Trimming pared 4 bases from V and 5 bases from J, leaving 31 bases between. CDR1 and CDR2 (germline): SGDLS, YYNGEE.

V usage is TRBV7-3 and J usage is TRBJ2-2; TRBD1 is a possible D gene (6 bases). CDR1 and CDR2 from the germline V gene are SGHTA and FQGTGA. V was trimmed by 5 bases and J by 1 base, leaving 8 bases between them. The CDR3 totals 14 residues. This CDR3 is CASSPTGNTGELFF. The DNA for the CDR3 is TGTGCCAGCAGCCCGACAGGGAACACCGGGGAGCTGTTTTTT. The entire variable domain, with the rest obtained from reference TRBV7-3 and TRBJ2-2, is as follows: GAGVSQTPSNKVTEKGKYVELRCDPISGHTALYWYRQSLGQGPEFLIYFQGTGAADDSGLPNDRFFAVRPEGSVSTLKIQRTERGDSAVYLCASSPTGNTGELFFGEGSRLTVL.

The gene calls are TRBV7-8 and TRBJ1-1; possibly TRBD1 for D (6 bases). Germline V CDR1 and CDR2: SGHVS, FQNEAQ. This CDR3 comprises 14 residues. V lost 5 bases and J 0 bases, leaving 10 bases between the germline ends. CDR3 DNA: TGTGCCAGCAGCAACCAGGGGTTGAACACTGAAGCTTTCTTT. Protein sequence: CASSNQGLNTEAFF.